Following are 6 T cell receptor beta chains from one sample sequenced in a study of T cell responses to AZD1222 COVID-19 vaccine. Sequencing was performed with immunoSEQ multiplex PCR; in TCRdb, only in-frame clones are kept and a portion is missing. The table lists about 140,000 clones, 93% of them singletons. The specimen was peripheral blood, collected after recovery from COVID-19. The receptors were sampled from an adult who had recovered from COVID-19.

The genes are TRBV27 and TRBJ2-3; 7 nucleotides line up with TRBD2. The CDR3 contains 12 residues. After removal of 8 bases from V and 11 bases from J, the junction contained 10 bases not matched to a gene. Germline loops: CDR1 MNHEY, CDR2 SMNVEV (reference sequence). The CDR3 coding sequence is TGTGCCAGCGGGGGTGGACTAGTAGGGCAGTATTTT. This translates into CASGGGLVGQYF.

This clone appeared a single time. The CDR3 region is CASSPGTSGYEQYF. CDR3 in DNA: TGTGCCAGCAGCCCAGGGACTAGCGGGTACGAGCAGTACTTC. The chain uses TRBV13 and TRBJ2-7; 12 bases match TRBD2. Trimming at V came to 5 bases and at J to 4 bases, leaving 3 bases not matched to a gene. CDR3 length: 14 residues. The germline V gene encodes CDR1 PRHDT and CDR2 FYEKMQ (reference sequence).

V usage is TRBV21-1 and J usage is TRBJ2-7; the D call in the table, TRBD1, was not verified against the DNA. TRBV21-1 is tagged as a pseudogene. This CDR3 has 13 amino acids. CDR3 region: CASSRHSPYEQYF. CDR3 DNA: TGTGCCAGCAGTCGTCACAGTCCCTACGAGCAGTACTTC.

J is TRBJ1-5 and V is TRBV23-1, with a possible D match to TRBD1 (5 bases). TRBV23-1 is noted as an ORF with a role that remains uncertain. The CDR3 runs 20 residues. Trimming stripped 4 bases from V and 2 bases from J, with 27 bases between. The CDR3 bases are TGCGCCAGCAGTCCCTTTCTCGGCAGGGCTAGGTATGAGTGCAATCAGCCCCAGCATTTT. Amino acid sequence: CASSPFLGRARYECNQPQHF.

The gene calls are TRBV28 and TRBJ1-2; TRBD1 matches at 7 bases. The V segment lost 6 bases and the J segment 4 bases; nucleotides outside the gene matches: 11. This CDR3 comprises 15 residues. Germline assignment: CDR1 MDHEN and CDR2 SYDVKM. The CDR3, as DNA: TGTGCCAGCAGCCTCCGGGACAGTGGACTCTATGGCTACACCTTC. Encoded protein: CASSLRDSGLYGYTF.

CDR3 bases: TGTGCCAGCAGTGAAGGCAGGGGGGTTAGCAATGAGCAGTTCTTC. This sequence encodes CASSEGRGVSNEQFF. V gene TRBV2 combines with J gene TRBJ2-1, with D perhaps matching TRBD1 (7 bases). This CDR3 spans 15 amino acids. Trimming left V 1 base short and J 6 bases short, with 13 bases between. Germline V lookup: CDR1 SNHLY, CDR2 FYNNEI.